The 9 T cell receptor beta chains reported below all come from one sample, sequenced in a study of naive and memory T cell subsets. Both TRBC1 and TRBC2 were covered by a beta constant-region primer of two equimolar oligonucleotides. TCRdb recomputed calls from the UMI-ligation and nested PCR reads with MiXCR, one row per CDR3 protein. The table lists some 150,000 distinct CDR3 sequences, 15% to 20% of them singletons. What was sequenced was naive CD4+ T cells from blood. The receptor source for this set is a human donor in good health.

The rearrangement joins TRBV7-2 to TRBJ2-5; TRBD1 matches 8 bases. From germline, CDR1 is SGHTA and CDR2 FQGNSA. The trim removed 3 bases at V and 4 bases at J, leaving 10 bases unmatched. The CDR3 extends over 16 amino acids. The CDR3: CASSLNSGRGRETQYF. In DNA, the CDR3 is TGTGCCAGCAGCTTGAATAGTGGCAGGGGGCGAGAGACCCAGTACTTC.

This chain links TRBV7-9 with TRBJ2-2; D remains ambiguous. Germline values: CDR1 SEHNR, CDR2 FQNEAQ (reference sequence). The V gene lost 3 bases and the J gene lost 3 bases, with 8 bases spanning the gap. The CDR3 has 14 residues. Here the CDR3 reads CASSFNRDTGELFF. CDR3 coding DNA: TGTGCCAGCAGCTTTAACCGGGACACCGGGGAGCTGTTTTTT. Using reference TRBV7-9 and TRBJ2-2 for the parts outside the CDR3, the full variable domain is DTGVSQNPRHKITKRGQNVTFRCDPISEHNRLYWYRQTLGQGPEFLTYFQNEAQLEKSRLLSDRFSAERPKGSFSTLEIQRTEQGDSAMYLCASSFNRDTGELFFGEGSRLTVL.

This clonotype was found a few times. CDR3 in DNA: TGCGCCAGCAGTGAATCCCTTCCCGGGAATGAGCAGTTCTTC. It codes for CASSESLPGNEQFF. The gene calls are TRBV10-1 and TRBJ2-1; no clear D. V was trimmed by 3 bases and J by 7 bases, leaving 13 bases between them. Per germline, CDR1 WNHNN and CDR2 SYGVQD (reference sequence). The CDR3 contains 14 residues.

The sample holds a few counts of this clonotype. V and J are TRBV6-5 and TRBJ1-1, with 8 bases identical to TRBD1. The CDR3 totals 13 residues. The germline CDR1 and CDR2 sequences are MNHEY and SVGAGI. J lost 6 bases, V lost 10 bases, and 10 bases had no gene match. CDR3 bases: TGTGCCACGCAAACAGGGGGTACTGCTGAAGCTTTCTTT. Translated, it gives CATQTGGTAEAFF.

The rearrangement uses TRBV12-3 or TRBV12-4 and TRBJ1-3; D is unresolved. This CDR3 contains 16 residues. V was shortened by 3 bases and J by 0 bases, with 12 bases between the two germline ends. CDR3 sequence reads: CASSFADYFSGNTIYF. The DNA for the CDR3 is TGTGCCAGCAGTTTTGCGGACTATTTCTCTGGAAACACCATATATTTT.

This clonotype was counted ten times or more. The genes are TRBV28 and TRBJ2-6; 11 bases fit TRBD1. This CDR3 contains 17 residues. The V gene end was trimmed by 3 bases and the J gene end by 1 base; junction bases not matched to a gene: 2. Germline V CDR1 and CDR2: MDHEN, SYDVKM. The CDR3 here is CASSLGQGGSGANVLTF. The CDR3 nucleotides read TGTGCCAGCAGTTTGGGACAGGGGGGGTCTGGGGCCAACGTCCTGACTTTC.

The chain has TRBV7-2 and TRBJ2-5, with D uncertain. Germline CDR1 is SGHTA and CDR2 is FQGNSA. This CDR3 spans 12 amino acids. The V and J ends lost 3 bases and 4 bases respectively, with 6 bases between them. CDR3 sequence reads: CASSFLSETQYF. DNA of the CDR3: TGTGCCAGCAGCTTTTTGTCAGAGACCCAGTACTTC.

V and J are TRBV19 and TRBJ2-3, with a possible D match to TRBD1 (6 bases). V lost 6 bases, J lost 2 bases, and 9 bases lay in between. The germline V gene encodes CDR1 LNHDA and CDR2 SQIVND (reference sequence). The CDR3 covers 13 residues. The CDR3 protein is CASRRGSTDTQYF. For the CDR3, the DNA is TGTGCCAGTAGAAGGGGGTCCACAGATACGCAGTATTTT.

The chain uses TRBV5-1 and TRBJ2-3, with D maybe TRBD2 (8 bases). The length of the CDR3 is 14 residues. Germline V gives CDR1 SGHRS, CDR2 YFSETQ. V lost 0 bases and J 6 bases, leaving 11 bases between the germline ends. CDR3 sequence: CASSLVAGQDTQYF. CDR3 DNA: TGCGCCAGCAGCTTGGTAGCGGGACAGGATACGCAGTATTTT.